Included here is one T cell receptor (beta chain) sequence, with context. This sample stems from a study of blood T cell repertoires in COVID-19. V was cut by 3 bases and J by 0 bases, with 3 bases left in between. The CDR3 has 13 amino acids. Produced via immunoSEQ multiplex PCR; TCRdb's table is partial and in-frame only. The table has under 80,000 clones, 70% to 90% seen once. V is TRBV12-3 or TRBV12-4 and J is TRBJ2-1; D remains unclear. Sequenced: peripheral blood. The receptor was isolated from a human donor in a cohort sampled during active COVID-19. Written as DNA, the CDR3 is TGTGCCAGCAGTTTGCGCTCCTACAATGAGCAGTTCTTC. Translating it yields CASSLRSYNEQFF.